These 18 T cell receptor beta chains share one sample of origin, sequenced in a study of identifying expanded T cells in peripheral blood. Sequencing was performed with immunoSEQ multiplex PCR; in TCRdb, only in-frame clones are kept and a portion is missing. The data hold fewer than 110,000 clones, with 87% observed a single time. The source material was blood. These receptors were taken from a person aged 18 to 70 in good health.

This chain connects TRBV7-2 to TRBJ2-2; tentatively, D is TRBD1 (6 bases). Per the germline V gene, CDR1 is SGHTA and CDR2 is FQGNSA. This CDR3 contains 13 residues. The V end was cut by 9 bases, the J end by 6 bases, with 14 bases between. Written as DNA, the CDR3 is TGTGCCAGTTGGATGGGGGCCCCCGGGGAGCTGTTTTTT. Its translation: CASWMGAPGELFF.

This rearrangement joins TRBV28 to TRBJ2-1; D is tentatively TRBD1 or TRBD2 (6 bases each). Trimming pared 6 bases from V and 10 bases from J, leaving 19 bases between. The length of the CDR3 is 14 residues. The germline V gene has CDR1 MDHEN and CDR2 SYDVKM. The CDR3 loop is CASRPGGLKREQFF. The CDR3 nucleotides are TGTGCCAGCAGACCTGGGGGGCTTAAACGGGAGCAGTTCTTC.

This sequence joins TRBV27 and TRBJ2-7; tentative D call: TRBD1 (5 bases). Germline CDR1 MNHEY, CDR2 SMNVEV (reference sequence). The CDR3 runs to 14 residues. The germline V and J ends were trimmed by 4 bases and 0 bases, with 10 bases remaining between them. The chain's CDR3 is CASSSGQVSYEQYF. As DNA, the CDR3 is TGTGCCAGCAGTTCAGGGCAGGTCTCCTACGAGCAGTACTTC.

The chain uses TRBV28 and TRBJ2-7; the match to TRBD1 covers 9 bases. The length of the CDR3 is 14 residues. V shed 5 bases and J 2 bases; nucleotides not matched to a gene: 4. Germline CDR1 is MDHEN and CDR2 is SYDVKM. The CDR3 loop is CASSRQGVAYEQYF. Here the CDR3 DNA reads TGTGCCAGCAGTCGACAGGGGGTGGCCTACGAGCAGTACTTC.

The genes are TRBV4-3 and TRBJ2-1, with 12 bases lining up with TRBD2. V shed 0 bases, J shed 7 bases, and the junction held 7 bases outside the gene matches. CDR3 length: 17 amino acids. Per germline, CDR1 LGHNA and CDR2 YSLEER. CDR3 sequence reads: CASSQDRSSGGENEQFF. The CDR3 nucleotides read TGCGCCAGCAGCCAAGATCGGTCTAGCGGGGGGGAGAATGAGCAGTTCTTC.

Comment on this clone: One end of the junction is discordant with germline, which a read error may explain. The chain uses TRBV7-9 and TRBJ2-3; TRBD2 matches at 8 bases. CDR1 SEHNR and CDR2 FQNEAQ come from the germline V gene (reference sequence). CDR3 length: 13 residues. Here the CDR3 reads CASSLNEGGLVHF. The CDR3 region has the DNA TGTGCCAGCAGCTTGAACGAGGGGGGACTAGTGCATTTT.

The chain employs TRBV5-5 and TRBJ2-7; D could derive from TRBD1 or TRBD2 (5 bases each). Germline V gene sequence: CDR1 SGHKS, CDR2 YYEKEE (reference sequence). This CDR3 has 15 amino acids. V lost 4 bases to trimming and J lost 2 bases, with 16 bases between them. The CDR3 bases are TGTGCCAGCAGCCAAATGGGGGTGCGCCCCTACGAGCAGTACTTC. Amino acids: CASSQMGVRPYEQYF.

The gene calls are TRBV7-9 and TRBJ1-1, with D maybe TRBD1 (5 bases). The CDR3 covers 15 residues. Trimming stripped 3 bases from V and 0 bases from J, with 11 bases between. Germline V gene data show CDR1 as SEHNR and CDR2 as FQNEAQ (reference sequence). The CDR3 loop reads CASSLLGAMNTEAFF. DNA for the CDR3: TGTGCCAGCAGCTTGCTAGGGGCCATGAACACTGAAGCTTTCTTT.

This rearrangement joins TRBV10-3 to TRBJ2-7, with 7 bases fitting TRBD1. Germline CDR1 is ENHRY and CDR2 is SYGVKD. J gave up 3 bases and V 6 bases, and 8 bases lay outside the gene matches. The CDR3 is 14 residues long. The CDR3 DNA reads as TGTGCCATCAGCTACCGGGACAGAGACTACGAGCAGTACTTC. Translating it yields CAISYRDRDYEQYF.

This clone has just one count. The chain carries TRBV19 and TRBJ2-7; 10 nucleotides line up with TRBD1. The ends lost 3 bases at V and 3 bases at J; junction bases unmatched: 5. In germline, CDR1 is LNHDA, CDR2 SQIVND (reference sequence). This CDR3 comprises 15 residues. The CDR3 region is CASSIAGQGFYEQYF. The CDR3 nucleotides are TGTGCCAGTAGTATCGCGGGACAGGGGTTCTACGAGCAGTACTTC.

CDR3 amino acids: CASSLPNPSDTQYF. In nucleotides, the CDR3 is TGTGCCAGCAGCTTACCCAACCCTTCGGATACGCAGTATTTT. The chain carries TRBV7-2 and TRBJ2-3; D is undetermined. Germline values: CDR1 SGHTA, CDR2 FQGNSA. V gave up 2 bases and J gave up 6 bases, with 12 bases separating them. The CDR3 spans 14 residues.

The chain carries TRBV6-5 and TRBJ2-5; D gene ambiguous. Trimming shortened V by 2 bases and J by 5 bases, and 9 bases separated the two germline ends. The germline CDR1 and CDR2 sequences are MNHEY and SVGAGI. This CDR3 is 13 amino acids long. For the CDR3, the DNA is TGTGCCAGCAGTTACCGTGGCGAGGAGACCCAGTACTTC. Its translation is CASSYRGEETQYF.

V gene TRBV7-9 combines with J gene TRBJ1-4; D uncertain. Trimming removed 5 bases from V and 0 bases from J, with 10 bases in between. CDR1 and CDR2 (germline): SEHNR, FQNEAQ (reference sequence). The length of the CDR3 is 15 residues. The CDR3 loop is CASSPRPTTNEKLFF. As DNA, the CDR3 is TGTGCCAGCAGCCCCCGGCCCACAACTAATGAAAAACTGTTTTTT.

The V call is TRBV29-1, the J call TRBJ2-7, with D possibly being TRBD2 (7 bases). The germline V and J ends were trimmed by 6 bases and 3 bases, with 18 bases remaining between them. The germline gives CDR1 SQVTM, CDR2 ANQGSEA. The CDR3 length is 14 residues. The CDR3 region has the DNA TGCAGCGTGGCCACAGGGAGGGGGATCTACGAGCAGTACTTC. The encoded protein is CSVATGRGIYEQYF.

This clone was seen a few times. The V call is TRBV7-9, the J call TRBJ1-1, with TRBD1 matching 8 bases. This CDR3 region has 12 residues. Germline V gene lookup returns CDR1 SEHNR and CDR2 FQNEAQ (reference sequence). The junction had 2 bases not matched to a gene; V was cut back by 3 bases and J by 8 bases. For the CDR3, the DNA is TGTGCCAGCAGCTTTGGACAGGGCGAAGCTTTCTTT. Translating it yields CASSFGQGEAFF. Together with reference TRBV7-9 and TRBJ1-1, the CDR3 gives the full variable domain: DTGVSQNPRHKITKRGQNVTFRCDPISEHNRLYWYRQTLGQGPEFLTYFQNEAQLEKSRLLSDRFSAERPKGSFSTLEIQRTEQGDSAMYLCASSFGQGEAFFGQGTRLTVV.

The chain combines TRBV6-6 with TRBJ1-2, with 7 positions matching TRBD1. The CDR3 loop spans 15 amino acids. The junction had 9 bases not matched to a gene; V was cut back by 0 bases and J by 8 bases. CDR1 is MNHNY, CDR2 SVGAGI, per germline (reference sequence). The CDR3, as DNA: TGTGCCAGCAGTTACTCTCCCGGCAGGGGGAACGGCTACACCTTC. It specifies CASSYSPGRGNGYTF.

In its sample, this clone was seen a few times. The chain links TRBV2 to TRBJ2-1, with 10 bases that match TRBD2. The germline V gene encodes CDR1 SNHLY and CDR2 FYNNEI. Germline trimming cut 4 bases from V and 1 base from J; bases unmatched to any gene: 4. The CDR3 has 16 residues. CDR3 nucleotide sequence: TGTGCCAGCAGTGTTAGCGGGGGGAGGTCCTACAATGAGCAGTTCTTC. Translation gives CASSVSGGRSYNEQFF. Complete variable domain (other parts from reference TRBV2 and TRBJ2-1): EPEVTQTPSHQVTQMGQEVILRCVPISNHLYFYWYRQILGQKVEFLVSFYNNEISEKSEIFDDQFSVERPDGSNFTLKIRSTKLEDSAMYFCASSVSGGRSYNEQFFGPGTRLTVL.

V usage is TRBV9 and J usage is TRBJ1-2; D remains ambiguous. Germline CDR1 reads SGDLS; CDR2 reads YYNGEE. The CDR3 has 12 residues. The germline V and J ends were trimmed by 8 bases and 2 bases, with 10 bases remaining between them. CDR3 in amino acids: CASETENYGYTF. As DNA, the CDR3 is TGTGCCAGTGAGACGGAGAACTATGGCTACACCTTC.